These 15 T cell receptor beta chains were all obtained from the same sample, sequenced in a study of T cells in Graves' hyperthyroidism and ophthalmopathy. Researchers took RNA transcripts and amplified the TCR beta CDR3 regions from them. The TCR CDR3 was amplified in a first-round RT-PCR using the HTBI primer set. MiXCR, run by TCRdb on the multiplex PCR reads, gives a single entry per CDR3 protein. Here the sample spans some 460,000 distinct CDR3 sequences, about a sixth being singletons. Sequencing input: blood. The receptors originated from a woman in her late teens or twenties with Graves' hyperthyroidism.

This clonotype was detected ten times or more. This chain joins TRBV3-1 and TRBJ1-2; 8 bases are shared with TRBD1. V lost 4 bases, J lost 8 bases, and 6 bases stayed unmatched. CDR1 and CDR2 from the germline V gene are LGHDT and YNNKEL (reference sequence). The CDR3 runs 13 residues. CDR3: CASSPSAGGGYTF. The CDR3 region has the DNA TGTGCCAGCAGCCCCTCGGCAGGGGGCGGCTACACCTTC.

The sample holds many counts of this clonotype. The chain links TRBV11-2 to TRBJ2-7; 10 nucleotides align to TRBD2. The CDR3 length is 14 residues. Germline CDR1 SGHAT, CDR2 FQNNGV. The V gene end was trimmed by 5 bases and the J gene end by 5 bases; junction bases not matched to a gene: 6. The CDR3 is CASSLAGALNEQYF. CDR3 nucleotide sequence: TGTGCCAGCAGCCTAGCGGGGGCGCTCAACGAGCAGTACTTC.

There are many counts of this clonotype. The chain is built from TRBV20-1 and TRBJ2-3; 8 bases are shared with TRBD2. V was clipped by 0 bases and J by 3 bases; unmatched bases: 11. Germline CDR1 and CDR2: DFQATT and SNEGSKA (reference sequence). CDR3 length: 17 amino acids. The CDR3 nucleotides are TGCAGTGCTAGAGACGCCGAGCGGGAGTGGAATACAGATACGCAGTATTTT. Translated: CSARDAEREWNTDTQYF.

The rearrangement uses TRBV4-1 and TRBJ2-1, with a tentative D call TRBD2 (5 bases). Deletions cut 3 bases from V and 0 bases from J, with 15 bases between. CDR3 length: 17 amino acids. Germline CDR1 reads MGHRA; CDR2 reads YSYEKL. Written as DNA, the CDR3 is TGCGCCAGCAGCCACCCCGTGGTGGGGAGCTCCTACAATGAGCAGTTCTTC. Protein: CASSHPVVGSSYNEQFF.

This clonotype was counted only a few times. The V gene is TRBV7-2, the J gene TRBJ1-2, with a tentative D call TRBD1 (5 bases). The CDR3 length is 17 residues. V lost 5 bases to trimming and J lost 8 bases, with 27 bases between them. Germline assignment: CDR1 SGHTA and CDR2 FQGNSA. The CDR3 is CASSPRGGAQRLGGYTF. DNA of the CDR3: TGTGCCAGCAGCCCCCGGGGAGGGGCGCAGAGGTTAGGCGGCTACACCTTC.

J is TRBJ2-1 and V is TRBV19, with D possibly matching TRBD2 (6 bases). Trimming took 9 bases from V and 1 from J, leaving 22 bases between them. The germline V gene encodes CDR1 LNHDA and CDR2 SQIVND (reference sequence). This CDR3 has 17 residues. As DNA, the CDR3 is TGTGCCAGCCGGACCGGAACTAGCTCGTGGTCCTACAATGAGCAGTTCTTC. As protein: CASRTGTSSWSYNEQFF.

This clonotype has ten or more counts. The chain uses TRBV27 and TRBJ1-1, with D unclear. The CDR3 has 14 amino acids. The germline V gene encodes CDR1 MNHEY and CDR2 SMNVEV (reference sequence). V gave up 0 bases and J gave up 1 base, with 6 bases separating them. The CDR3 bases are TGTGCCAGCAGTTTATCGGCGCAGAACACTGAAGCTTTCTTT. Translated, it gives CASSLSAQNTEAFF.

The chain recombines TRBV25-1 with TRBJ2-3, with D perhaps TRBD1 (5 bases). Germline V CDR1 and CDR2: MGHDK, SYGVNS. Trimming took off 6 bases at V and 0 bases at J, with 13 bases between the two ends. The CDR3 sequence is 15 residues long. The CDR3 spells CASSCHRISTDTQYF. The CDR3 region has the DNA TGTGCCAGCAGCTGTCACAGGATAAGCACAGATACGCAGTATTTT.

The sample holds many counts of this clonotype. The chain employs TRBV12-3 or TRBV12-4 and TRBJ1-4; D unresolved. This CDR3 is built from 17 residues. Trimming pared 3 bases from V and 3 bases from J, leaving 17 bases between. CDR3 DNA sequence: TGTGCCAGCAGTTTCTTTGGTCACCGAGTCCCTAATGAAAAACTGTTTTTT. Protein product: CASSFFGHRVPNEKLFF.

This clonotype was counted only a few times. This chain links TRBV14 with TRBJ2-3, with D possibly being TRBD2 (6 bases). V shed 3 bases and J shed 4 bases, with 14 bases lying between them. Germline values: CDR1 SGHDN, CDR2 FVKESK. The CDR3 contains 15 residues. The chain's CDR3 is CASSQGGPYADTQYF. CDR3 sequence (DNA): TGTGCCAGCAGCCAGGGGGGACCCTATGCAGATACGCAGTATTTT. The full variable domain, in which reference TRBV14 and TRBJ2-3 provide the parts outside the CDR3, is EAGVTQFPSHSVIEKGQTVTLRCDPISGHDNLYWYRRVMGKEIKFLLHFVKESKQDESGMPNNRFLAERTGGTYSTLKVQPAELEDSGVYFCASSQGGPYADTQYFGPGTRLTVL.

This clonotype was detected many times. This rearrangement joins TRBV28 to TRBJ2-5, with 8 nucleotides matching TRBD1. Germline V gene data show CDR1 as MDHEN and CDR2 as SYDVKM. Trimming took 6 bases from V and 1 from J; bases not matched to a gene: 16. The CDR3 has 18 residues. CDR3 sequence reads: CASSLFWPGQETQETQYF. CDR3 in DNA: TGTGCCAGCAGCCTTTTCTGGCCGGGACAGGAGACCCAAGAGACCCAGTACTTC.

At least ten counts were recorded for this clonotype. The chain is built from TRBV12-3 or TRBV12-4 and TRBJ2-7, with 10 positions matching TRBD1. The length of the CDR3 is 14 residues. The ends lost 6 bases at V and 5 bases at J; junction bases unmatched: 7. The CDR3 region has the DNA TGTGCCAGCAGCCCGGGACAGGGGTTTGACGAGCAGTACTTC. It specifies CASSPGQGFDEQYF.

V is TRBV20-1 and J is TRBJ1-4; D is unclear. The V and J ends lost 3 bases and 5 bases respectively, with 4 bases between them. The germline V gene has CDR1 DFQATT and CDR2 SNEGSKA (reference sequence). The CDR3 contains 11 residues. The DNA of the CDR3 is TGCAGTGCTAGTGCGAATGAAAAACTGTTTTTT. This codes for CSASANEKLFF.

This clonotype has a count of ten or more. The V gene is TRBV7-6, the J gene TRBJ1-4, with D perhaps TRBD1 (6 bases). The CDR3 is made up of 16 amino acids. V was clipped by 2 bases and J by 7 bases, with 17 bases between them. The germline V gene has CDR1 SGHVS and CDR2 FNYEAQ. The CDR3 sequence is CASSLPDRQGSEKLFF. CDR3 in DNA: TGTGCCAGCAGCTTACCCGACAGGCAAGGGAGTGAAAAACTGTTTTTT.

This clonotype was found a few times. The chain uses TRBV24-1 and TRBJ2-1; TRBD2 agrees at 8 bases. V dropped 0 bases and J dropped 7; count of bases not matched to a gene: 13. Germline CDR1 and CDR2: KGHDR and SFDVKD. The CDR3 is 18 amino acids. The CDR3 DNA follows: TGTGCCACCAGTGATTTGGGGCGGACGGGAGGGCCCTCGAATGAGCAGTTCTTC. This codes for CATSDLGRTGGPSNEQFF.